Presented here are 23 T cell receptor beta chains from one specimen sequenced in a study of technical replicates of blood from a handful of donors (dated by TCRdb to the late 2010s). The library was built by means of the immunoSEQ multiplex PCR assay. The immuneACCESS repertoire file appears here via TCRdb, limited to in-frame rearrangements. These files lack a portion of the clones; in checked studies, under half of the deficit traces to unresolved V genes, and the cause of the others is not known. This sample is represented by tens of thousands of clones; 93% of them were singletons. The ten largest clones add up to roughly 0.25% of the sample. The sequencing input was T cells isolated from PBMCs. These receptor sequences come from a human donor in good health.

The V gene is TRBV6-4, the J gene TRBJ2-7, with D tentatively TRBD2 (6 bases). The CDR3 has 15 residues. CDR1 MRHNA and CDR2 SNTAGT come from the germline V gene. Trimming left V 3 bases short and J 3 bases short, with 15 bases between. For the CDR3, the DNA is TGTGCCAGCAGTGAGCTTGGAGGGGTGGGCTACGAGCAGTACTTC. Its protein is CASSELGGVGYEQYF.

This clone was observed a few times. The chain recombines TRBV5-1 with TRBJ2-5; D possibly corresponds to TRBD2 (7 bases). Germline lookup yields CDR1 SGHRS and CDR2 YFSETQ. This CDR3 region has 14 residues. V shed 5 bases and J shed 2 bases, with 13 bases lying between them. The CDR3 DNA reads as TGCGCCAGCAGGGGGGGGCGAAGGCAAGAGACCCAGTACTTC. This encodes CASRGGRRQETQYF.

The chain combines TRBV20-1 with TRBJ2-5, with unresolved D. Germline V CDR1 and CDR2: DFQATT, SNEGSKA (reference sequence). Trimming removed 1 base at V and 6 bases at J, with 6 bases between. This CDR3 has 11 residues. In nucleotides, the CDR3 is TGCAGTGCTAGAGTCATCAAGACCCAGTACTTC. Translating gives CSARVIKTQYF.

This clone has just a few counts. The DNA of the CDR3 is TGTGCCAGCAGGGGGCTGAACAAAAACATTCAGTACTTC. Its protein is CASRGLNKNIQYF. The chain combines TRBV7-9 with TRBJ2-4, with D maybe TRBD1 (5 bases). This CDR3 has 13 residues. With 6 bases removed from V and 3 bases from J, the gap between germline ends came to 9 bases. From germline, CDR1 is SEHNR and CDR2 FQNEAQ (reference sequence).

V gene TRBV23-1 combines with J gene TRBJ2-3; D unclear. TRBV23-1 is reported as an ORF; its role is uncertain. V was shortened by 6 bases and J by 1 base, with 5 bases between the two germline ends. CDR3 size: 12 residues. The CDR3 bases are TGCGCCAGCAGACCAGGCACAGATACGCAGTATTTT. Translation gives CASRPGTDTQYF.

The chain employs TRBV10-1 and TRBJ2-1; D gene unclear. The CDR3 spans 14 residues. The germline V gene encodes CDR1 WNHNN and CDR2 SYGVQD (reference sequence). The V gene lost 0 bases and the J gene lost 8 bases, with 11 bases spanning the gap. This chain's CDR3 is CASSESGRHDEQFF. Written as DNA, the CDR3 is TGCGCCAGCAGTGAGTCTGGCAGGCACGATGAGCAGTTCTTC.

The chain combines TRBV28 with TRBJ1-3; weak D call: TRBD1 (6 bases). V lost 3 bases and J 2 bases, leaving 11 bases between the germline ends. CDR1 and CDR2 from the germline V gene are MDHEN and SYDVKM. The CDR3 extends over 15 amino acids. The CDR3 nucleotides read TGTGCCAGCAGTTTCACAGGGCTTCCTGGAAACACCATATATTTT. It codes for CASSFTGLPGNTIYF.

The chain employs TRBV2 and TRBJ2-5; no definite D call. This CDR3 comprises 11 residues. Trimming shortened V by 6 bases and J by 4 bases, and 6 bases separated the two germline ends. From germline, CDR1 is SNHLY and CDR2 FYNNEI. Written as DNA, the CDR3 is TGTGCCAGCAGGGCCAGAGAGACCCAGTACTTC. This sequence encodes CASRARETQYF.

The chain uses TRBV9 and TRBJ1-1; 7 bases align to TRBD1. Germline CDR1 is SGDLS and CDR2 is YYNGEE. With V trimmed by 0 bases and J by 4 bases, 3 bases remained unmatched. The CDR3 extends over 14 amino acids. The CDR3 DNA reads as TGTGCCAGCAGCGTAGCAGGGGGAGGCACTGAAGCTTTCTTT. It is translated as CASSVAGGGTEAFF.

This clone was picked up one time. V and J are TRBV5-4 and TRBJ1-2; D not certain. CDR1 SGHNT and CDR2 YYREEE come from the germline V gene (reference sequence). The V end was cut by 3 bases, the J end by 6 bases, with 18 bases between. The CDR3 extends over 15 amino acids. The CDR3 here is CASSSPPQVQDGYTF. The CDR3 DNA follows: TGTGCCAGCAGCTCACCTCCGCAGGTGCAGGATGGCTACACCTTC.

The chain recombines TRBV6-1 with TRBJ2-2, with TRBD2 matching 12 bases. Trimming took 0 bases from V and 5 from J; bases not matched to a gene: 7. The CDR3 contains 18 residues. CDR1 is MNHNS, CDR2 SASEGT, per germline. The CDR3 spells CASSEALAGGPRTGELFF. The CDR3 nucleotides read TGTGCCAGCAGTGAAGCGCTAGCGGGAGGGCCGAGGACCGGGGAGCTGTTTTTT.

This rearrangement joins TRBV9 to TRBJ2-5; the match to TRBD1 covers 9 bases. Germline V gene data show CDR1 as SGDLS and CDR2 as YYNGEE. This CDR3 spans 15 amino acids. Trimming removed 4 bases from V and 6 bases from J; junction bases left unmatched: 10. CDR3: CASSLEGQGWKTQYF. CDR3 coding DNA: TGTGCCAGCAGCCTAGAGGGACAGGGATGGAAGACCCAGTACTTC.

The rearrangement links TRBV29-1 to TRBJ2-5; 11 bases align to TRBD2. With 4 bases clipped from V and 0 bases from J, the junction kept 7 bases outside the gene matches. Germline CDR1 SQVTM, CDR2 ANQGSEA. The CDR3 is 16 amino acids. The CDR3 loop is CSVARYSGGDQETQYF. The CDR3 DNA reads as TGCAGCGTTGCCCGGTATAGCGGGGGGGACCAAGAGACCCAGTACTTC.

The genes are TRBV28 and TRBJ1-2, with TRBD1 identical over 10 bases. V gave up 6 bases and J gave up 5 bases; unmatched junction bases: 12. There are 16 residues in the CDR3. The germline CDR1 and CDR2 sequences are MDHEN and SYDVKM. In DNA, the CDR3 is TGTGCCAGCAGCTCTCCGCGACAGGGGGCCGTGTATGGCTACACCTTC. Translated, it gives CASSSPRQGAVYGYTF.

As regards this clone: One end of the junction fails to match germline, which may point to a read error. This rearrangement joins TRBV7-7 to TRBJ2-7; the match to TRBD2 covers 11 bases. The CDR3 covers 16 residues. Germline assignment: CDR1 SSHAT and CDR2 FNYEAQ (reference sequence). CDR3 DNA sequence: TGTGCTAGCAGCTTAGGAGTGGCTAGCGGGGGGTACGAGCAGTACTTC. Translation gives CASSLGVASGGYEQYF.

The gene calls are TRBV6-5 and TRBJ1-2, with TRBD1 as a possible D gene (5 bases). Germline V CDR1 and CDR2: MNHEY, SVGAGI. Trimming took off 6 bases at V and 1 base at J, with 9 bases between the two ends. There are 13 residues in the CDR3. CDR3 in amino acids: CASSFRDNYGYTF. The CDR3 bases are TGTGCCAGCAGCTTCAGGGATAACTATGGCTACACCTTC.

The chain recombines TRBV18 with TRBJ1-2; the D is unclear. Trimming took off 2 bases at V and 5 bases at J, with 15 bases between the two ends. Germline values: CDR1 KGHSH, CDR2 LQKENI. The CDR3 contains 15 residues. CDR3 sequence reads: CASSPGDVLLYGYTF. As DNA, the CDR3 is TGTGCCAGCTCACCAGGAGATGTACTTCTTTATGGCTACACCTTC.

V gene TRBV9 combines with J gene TRBJ2-5; 12 nucleotides match TRBD2. Losses at the gene ends were 4 bases for V and 5 bases for J; bases not matched to a gene: 12. The CDR3 extends over 17 amino acids. Germline V gives CDR1 SGDLS, CDR2 YYNGEE. The CDR3 spells CASSPGSSGGAEETQYF. The DNA for the CDR3 is TGTGCCAGCAGCCCAGGATCTAGCGGGGGGGCCGAGGAGACCCAGTACTTC.

This chain connects TRBV19 to TRBJ1-1; D ambiguous. CDR3 length: 16 amino acids. V was pared by 7 bases and J by 2 bases, with 20 bases between. CDR1 LNHDA and CDR2 SQIVND come from the germline V gene (reference sequence). CDR3 sequence: CASNPIGSGSNTEAFF. DNA of the CDR3: TGTGCCAGTAACCCGATTGGCTCCGGGTCTAACACTGAAGCTTTCTTT. The whole variable domain, remainder taken from reference TRBV19 and TRBJ1-1, is DGGITQSPKYLFRKEGQNVTLSCEQNLNHDAMYWYRQDPGQGLRLIYYSQIVNDFQKGDIAEGYSVSREKKESFPLTVTSAQKNPTAFYLCASNPIGSGSNTEAFFGQGTRLTVV.

The count of this clone is one. The chain carries TRBV27 and TRBJ2-7; the match to TRBD2 covers 9 bases. There are 16 residues in the CDR3. In germline, CDR1 is MNHEY, CDR2 SMNVEV (reference sequence). J was trimmed by 1 base and V by 2 bases; bases with no gene match: 6. The CDR3 DNA is TGTGCCAGCAGTTTACAACGCGGGGGGGTTTCCTACGAGCAGTACTTC. Its protein product is CASSLQRGGVSYEQYF.

The chain has TRBV11-2 and TRBJ2-3; 8 nucleotides agree with TRBD2. The CDR3 loop spans 16 amino acids. V was pared by 2 bases and J by 2 bases, with 6 bases of the junction left unmatched. The V gene's germline CDR1 is SGHAT and CDR2 FQNNGV. This CDR3 is CASSLLAGGFTDTQYF. Here the CDR3 DNA reads TGTGCCAGCAGCTTACTTGCGGGGGGCTTCACAGATACGCAGTATTTT.

The chain couples TRBV6-5 to TRBJ2-5, with D possibly being TRBD2 (7 bases). Germline V CDR1 and CDR2: MNHEY, SVGAGI. Trimming removed 7 bases at V and 2 bases at J, with 14 bases between. There are 14 residues in the CDR3. The CDR3 loop reads CASKGGAAQETQYF. The CDR3 region has the DNA TGTGCCAGCAAAGGGGGGGCGGCACAAGAGACCCAGTACTTC.

The chain has TRBV9 and TRBJ1-6; TRBD1 might be the D (5 bases). V lost 0 bases and J 7 bases, leaving 8 bases between the germline ends. Germline lookup yields CDR1 SGDLS and CDR2 YYNGEE. This CDR3 has 14 residues. The DNA for the CDR3 is TGTGCCAGCAGCGTAGGGGGGGGGAATTCACCCCTCCACTTT. This translates into CASSVGGGNSPLHF.